Listed below are T cell receptor beta chains from one sample, sequenced in a study of shared T cell receptors in the human thymus. Assay used: immunoSEQ multiplex PCR; TCRdb lists only in-frame clones, some missing. The table lists 700,000 or so clones, approximately 85% of them singletons. These data also formed part of another study, on human thymus T cells.

Material: thymocytes. All receptors come from a girl less than two years old with a congenital heart defect. Each CDR3 is given with its conserved first and last residue. The order of the fields is V gene, J gene, clone size, D gene, CDR3 protein, CDR3 DNA. The D gene is left open where the match is weak. Rows may omit the clone size; those that give it use once, few, many or a size class.

TRBV11-1	TRBJ2-3	few	.	CASSLGRGPHPSTDTQYF	TGTGCCAGCAGCTTAGGCAGGGGTCCCCACCCTAGCACAGATACGCAGTATTTT
TRBV5-4	TRBJ1-1	.	.	CASSNRLDRSSNTEAFF	TGTGCCAGCAGCAACCGACTCGACAGGAGCTCAAACACTGAAGCTTTCTTT
TRBV6-4	TRBJ1-6	few	.	CASSDSRNSPLHF	TGTGCCAGCAGTGACTCGAGGAATTCACCCCTCCACTTT
TRBV6-1	TRBJ1-5	few	TRBD1	CASSGTELNQPQHF	TGTGCCAGTTCCGGGACAGAACTCAATCAGCCCCAGCATTTT
TRBV2	TRBJ1-6	.	.	CASSEGKEDEAGEFSTLHF	TGTGCCAGCAGTGAAGGAAAGGAGGACGAAGCTGGGGAGTTTAGTACCCTCCACTTT
TRBV4-1	TRBJ2-7	few	TRBD2	CASSPSKSVFGTRPYEQYF	TGCGCCAGCAGCCCAAGCAAGTCGGTGTTTGGGACTAGGCCCTACGAGCAGTACTTC
TRBV28	TRBJ2-7	.	TRBD1	CASSPATGLSYEQYF	TGTGCCAGCAGTCCCGCGACAGGGCTCTCCTACGAGCAGTACTTC
TRBV28	TRBJ2-3	.	TRBD2	CASSPRRGDTDTQYF	TGTGCCAGCAGTCCTAGGCGGGGGGACACAGATACGCAGTATTTT
TRBV10-3	TRBJ1-2	.	TRBD1	CAISDNSRAPRTGPPYGYTF	TGTGCCATCAGTGATAACTCCCGCGCTCCGCGGACAGGGCCTCCCTATGGCTACACCTTC
TRBV6-1	TRBJ1-2	.	.	CASSERIFYRGNYGYTF	TGTGCCAGCAGTGAGAGGATTTTTTACCGGGGAAACTATGGCTACACCTTC
TRBV10-3	TRBJ2-1	once	.	CAISLTVNEQFF	TGTGCCATCAGTTTGACAGTCAATGAGCAGTTCTTC
TRBV7-9	TRBJ1-3	.	TRBD1	CASSHTRDSSGNTIYF	TGTGCCAGCAGCCATACCAGGGACAGCTCTGGAAACACCATATATTTT
TRBV6-1	TRBJ2-7	few	.	CASSEARQPYEQYF	TGTGCCAGCAGTGAAGCGAGACAGCCCTACGAGCAGTACTTC
TRBV29-1	TRBJ2-3	.	.	CSVRRATDTQYF	TGCAGCGTAAGGAGGGCCACAGATACGCAGTATTTT
TRBV7-9	TRBJ2-5	.	TRBD1	CASSLQGAQETQYF	TGTGCCAGCAGCTTACAGGGGGCCCAAGAGACCCAGTACTTC
TRBV4-1	TRBJ2-5	.	.	CASSQDDGSEGNQETQYF	TGCGCCAGCAGCCAAGATGATGGTTCGGAGGGGAACCAAGAGACCCAGTACTTC
TRBV2	TRBJ2-4	.	.	CASTRQGQAKNIQYF	TGTGCCAGTACTCGTCAGGGGCAGGCCAAAAACATTCAGTACTTC
TRBV18	TRBJ1-5	once	TRBD1	CASSPGTGVNQPQHF	TGTGCCAGCTCACCTGGGACAGGGGTGAATCAGCCCCAGCATTTT
TRBV29-1	TRBJ1-1	few	TRBD1	CSVEGGQHFRGDTEAFF	TGCAGCGTTGAAGGGGGACAGCATTTTAGGGGGGACACTGAAGCTTTCTTT
TRBV5-5	TRBJ1-2	.	.	CASKSGTNYGYTF	TGTGCCAGCAAGTCCGGGACTAACTATGGCTACACCTTC
TRBV5-1	TRBJ2-2	.	.	CASSGQLKRRTGELFF	TGCGCCAGCAGCGGACAGCTTAAACGGCGCACCGGGGAGCTGTTTTTT
TRBV25-1	TRBJ2-5	.	TRBD1	CASSESRDRGETQYF	TGTGCCAGCAGTGAGTCCCGGGACAGGGGAGAGACCCAGTACTTC
TRBV2	TRBJ1-5	.	.	CASSEVSGHRDNQPQHF	TGTGCCAGCAGTGAAGTCTCGGGTCACAGGGACAATCAGCCCCAGCATTTT
TRBV6-6	TRBJ1-2	.	.	CASSYRDMGYGYTF	TGTGCCAGCAGTTACCGGGACATGGGCTATGGCTACACCTTC
TRBV4-1	TRBJ1-4	.	.	CASSQDRGNEKLFF	TGCGCCAGCAGCCAAGATCGGGGTAATGAAAAACTGTTTTTT
TRBV5-1	TRBJ2-2	.	.	CASSFGGAVAGELFF	TGCGCCAGCAGCTTTGGGGGGGCCGTCGCCGGGGAGCTGTTTTTT
TRBV7-9	TRBJ2-3	.	.	CASSFRGEFNTDTQYF	TGTGCCAGCAGCTTCAGGGGGGAGTTTAATACAGATACGCAGTATTTT
TRBV25-1	TRBJ1-1	once	TRBD1	CASSEGTGVNTEAFF	TGTGCCAGCAGTGAGGGGACAGGGGTGAACACTGAAGCTTTCTTT
TRBV4-3	TRBJ2-1	.	.	CASSQEHRETGTGNEQFF	TGCGCCAGCAGCCAAGAGCATCGAGAAACGGGCACGGGGAATGAGCAGTTCTTC
TRBV28	TRBJ2-4	.	.	CASSIPYTKNIQYF	TGTGCCAGCAGTATCCCATACACAAAAAACATTCAGTACTTC
TRBV10-3	TRBJ2-3	.	TRBD2	CAISLSGGDTDTQYF	TGTGCCATCAGTCTTAGCGGGGGGGACACAGATACGCAGTATTTT
TRBV28	TRBJ2-7	.	TRBD1	CATRITGTGLPYF	TGTGCCACCAGGATAACCGGGACAGGGCTTCCGTACTTC
TRBV14	TRBJ2-2	once	TRBD1	CASSLYGTGPAGELFF	TGTGCCAGCAGCCTATACGGGACAGGGCCGGCCGGGGAGCTGTTTTTT
TRBV19	TRBJ2-2	.	.	CASTSEIRESNTGELFF	TGTGCCAGCACCTCCGAGATCAGGGAATCGAACACCGGGGAGCTGTTTTTT
TRBV15	TRBJ2-4	.	.	CATSREGPPGTALAKNIQYF	TGTGCCACCAGCAGAGAGGGCCCCCCGGGAACAGCCCTAGCCAAAAACATTCAGTACTTC
TRBV5-6	TRBJ1-2	.	TRBD1	CASSLYRGYGYTF	TGTGCCAGCAGCTTGTACAGGGGTTATGGCTACACCTTC
TRBV19	TRBJ1-2	few	TRBD1	CASSITGTGSGGYTF	TGTGCCAGTAGTATCACCGGGACAGGGTCGGGTGGCTACACCTTC
TRBV13	TRBJ2-5	.	TRBD1	CASEGAGQDGTQYF	TGTGCCAGCGAGGGGGCAGGGCAGGACGGGACCCAGTACTTC
TRBV5-6	TRBJ2-7	.	.	CASSFRPAYEQYF	TGTGCCAGCAGCTTCAGGCCGGCCTACGAGCAGTACTTC
TRBV29-1	TRBJ1-1	.	.	CSVARVDTEAFF	TGCAGCGTTGCCAGGGTCGACACTGAAGCTTTCTTT
TRBV6-1	TRBJ1-1	once	TRBD1	CASSAVDRGNTEAFF	TGTGCCAGCAGCGCCGTGGACAGGGGGAACACTGAAGCTTTCTTT
TRBV27	TRBJ2-1	.	.	CASSLLATAPNEQFF	TGTGCCAGCAGTTTACTAGCGACAGCACCCAATGAGCAGTTCTTC
TRBV5-1	TRBJ1-3	.	.	CASSFGEENTIYF	TGCGCCAGCAGCTTCGGAGAGGAAAACACCATATATTTT
TRBV28	TRBJ2-7	.	.	CASSFGEEQYF	TGTGCCAGCAGTTTTGGGGAGGAGCAGTACTTC
TRBV2	TRBJ2-5	.	TRBD1	CASSYRGCEKTQYF	TGTGCCAGCAGTTACAGGGGGTGCGAGAAGACCCAGTACTTC
TRBV10-3	TRBJ2-2	few	.	CAISESGVPGELFF	TGTGCCATCAGTGAGTCAGGGGTCCCCGGGGAGCTGTTTTTT
TRBV2	TRBJ2-7	.	.	CASRSGQDYEQYF	TGTGCCAGCAGATCGGGACAAGACTACGAGCAGTACTTC
TRBV29-1	TRBJ2-7	.	TRBD2	CSGILAGNSEQYF	TGCAGCGGGATTCTAGCGGGGAACTCCGAGCAGTACTTC
TRBV10-2	TRBJ1-1	.	.	CASSSRGTEAFF	TGCGCCAGCTCCTCTCGCGGGACTGAAGCTTTCTTT
TRBV14	TRBJ1-1	.	.	CASSHWGLHTEAFF	TGTGCCAGCAGTCACTGGGGGCTTCACACTGAAGCTTTCTTT
TRBV2	TRBJ2-3	few	.	CASSQASTDTQYF	TGTGCCAGCAGTCAGGCAAGCACAGATACGCAGTATTTT